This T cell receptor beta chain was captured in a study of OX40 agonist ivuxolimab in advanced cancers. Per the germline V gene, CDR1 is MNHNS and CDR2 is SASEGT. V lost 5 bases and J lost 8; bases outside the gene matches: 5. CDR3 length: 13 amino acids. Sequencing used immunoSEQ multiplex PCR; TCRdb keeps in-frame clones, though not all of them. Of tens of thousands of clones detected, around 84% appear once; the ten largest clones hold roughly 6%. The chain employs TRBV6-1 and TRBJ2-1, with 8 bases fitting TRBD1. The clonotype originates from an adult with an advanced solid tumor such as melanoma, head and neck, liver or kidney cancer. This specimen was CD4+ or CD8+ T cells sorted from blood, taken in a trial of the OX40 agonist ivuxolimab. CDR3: CASSKQGGDEQFF. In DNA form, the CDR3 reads TGTGCCAGCAGTAAACAGGGGGGCGATGAGCAGTTCTTC.